This TCR beta chain was identified during a study of blood T cells in healthy people across ages (dated by TCRdb to the mid-2010s). Regarding the study in general: Template switching captured roughly one uniquely barcoded TCR beta cDNA molecule per two T cells in model experiments. The study measured age-related changes in TCR beta repertoire diversity using deep sequencing normalized with unique cDNA molecular identifiers. Donors were grouped into four age groups: young (average roughly 17 years), middle-aged (39), aged (around 60) and long-lived (82). To avoid experimental bias, donors of different ages were randomly spread across the sequencing lanes. Using the same blood draw, the study looked at two additional independent replicas of 1 million unique cDNA reads for two donors, one aged 18 to 30 and the other aged 80 or older.

The receptor library was made with 5' RACE. For sequencing, an Illumina HiSeq 2500 was employed. A second PCR of roughly 6 to 11 cycles was run with a J-beta primer mix and a sample-barcoded 5' primer. Each TCR beta cDNA molecule received a unique molecular identifier from a template-switch 5' adaptor carrying 12 random nucleotides. Each sample yielded at least 3 million CDR3-containing paired-end reads. First-strand cDNA synthesis was performed from all RNA using the Mint cDNA synthesis kit, with priming by a TRBC-specific oligonucleotide. All cDNA was treated with uracil-DNA glycosylase and then went through a first 18-cycle PCR with the universal primers M1SS and BC2_uni_R. On the study's bioinformatics: For normalization, 1 million high-quality reads, each with a distinct molecular identifier, were randomly selected from each sample. Instead of being binned into consensus sequences, reads with shared molecular identifiers were discarded. MiTCR, set to a Q25 quality threshold and the strictest error-elimination algorithm, was used for CDR3 identification, clonotype clustering and error correction. A nonparametric unseen species model using Euler transformation provided a lower-bound estimate of total TCR beta diversity. The public reads were reprocessed in TCRdb via fastp at Q25 and MiXCR, keeping in-frame beta chains. Every distinct CDR3 protein forms one entry, paired with its most common genes and DNA. In this record, the V and J calls reflect TCRdb's handling and not the investigators' own analysis. This sample holds about a million distinct CDR3 sequences; 45% to 60% were observed only once. The ten top clones hold roughly a fifth of the sample.

According to the germline V gene, CDR1 reads MGHRA and CDR2 reads YSYEKL. From cysteine to phenylalanine, the CDR3 is 16 amino acids long. The sequence is cut down to CDR3 DNA, 48 bases in frame from base 1. For this chain, trimming is 4 bases at the V end and 0 bases at the J end, and the number of junction bases without a gene match is 7. This clonotype was seen once. Its antigen has not been determined. No quality values exist for individual bases; no much larger clone is one base distant. What the research found in general, with its limitations: Observed TCR beta diversity correlated strongly with the percentage of naive T cells measured by flow cytometry. Compared with the aged group, the long-lived group had more naive CD4+ T cells, fewer expanded clones and increased TCR diversity, a pattern suggesting age selection. Estimates of total diversity based on one million sequenced T cells were considered lower bounds and underestimates. As age increased, observed TCR beta diversity per million T cells dropped in a roughly linear way, and a significant reduction was already evident by age 40. Conclusive comparison of naive and antigen-experienced compartments was prevented by the profiling of bulk unsorted PBMCs. Because donor CMV infection status was unknown, age-related changes in expanded clonotypes were potentially confounded.

Systemically healthy Caucasian individuals from Russia, 35 to 50 in total and aged roughly 6 to 95 years, were included as donors. Each donor gave ten milliliters of peripheral blood, collected into EDTA-treated Vacutainer tubes. Ficoll-Paque density-gradient centrifugation was used to isolate PBMCs, with at least 7 million per sample. Total RNA was extracted from PBMCs with Trizol reagent, with at least 6 micrograms obtained per sample. For every donor, an aliquot of PBMCs went through flow cytometry to measure the percentages of naive CD45RAhigh/CD27high T cells. This sequence was found in a woman aged 55-75 years in good health. The rearranged chain carries TRBV4-1 and TRBJ2-3; 7 junctional bases match TRBD2. Sequencing was carried out using blood. At the DNA level, the sequence is TGCGCCAGCAGCCCCCAGCGGGGAGGGAGCACAGATACGCAGTATTTT. Its coded protein is CASSPQRGGSTDTQYF.